These 4 T cell receptor beta chains were all obtained from the same sample, sequenced in a study of a mutant IDH1 vaccine in newly diagnosed glioma. Time point indicated: baseline, week 1 (first vaccination visit). Indicated treatment: pre-vaccination baseline after standard-of-care therapy. Assay used: immunoSEQ multiplex PCR; TCRdb lists only in-frame clones, some missing. The table includes about 46,000 clones, approximately 80% detected once. The material sequenced was PBMCs, taken from a glioma patient treated with radiotherapy, temozolomide or both. The receptors were gathered from a woman aged 40 to 50 with glioma.

This clone was detected only once. In DNA form, the CDR3 reads TGTGCCAGCAGCCCTGACAGGGGCCCGAGCTCCTATAATTCACCCCTCCACTTT. This sequence encodes CASSPDRGPSSYNSPLHF. This sequence joins TRBV5-6 and TRBJ1-6, with 8 nucleotides matching TRBD1. This CDR3 region has 18 residues. Trimming cost V 4 bases and J 0 bases; bases outside gene matches: 9. CDR1 is SGHDT, CDR2 YYEEEE, per germline.

The chain is built from TRBV7-9 and TRBJ1-2, with D possibly TRBD1 on 5 matching bases. Trimming stripped 5 bases from V and 9 bases from J, with 13 bases between. CDR1 and CDR2 (germline): SEHNR, FQNEAQ (reference sequence). There are 12 residues in the CDR3. The CDR3, as DNA: TGTGCCAGCAGCACCGGGACCCTAAGCTACACCTTC. Protein: CASSTGTLSYTF.

V usage is TRBV19 and J usage is TRBJ1-1, with a tentative D call TRBD1 (5 bases). CDR3 length equals 17 residues. V lost 3 bases to trimming and J lost 3 bases, with 20 bases between them. The V gene's germline CDR1 is LNHDA and CDR2 SQIVND (reference sequence). The CDR3 sequence: CASSIGGAGRRDTEAFF. DNA of the CDR3: TGTGCCAGTAGTATCGGTGGGGCGGGCAGGAGGGACACTGAAGCTTTCTTT.

V and J are TRBV2 and TRBJ1-2; no reliable D call. The CDR3 runs to 15 residues. CDR1 is SNHLY, CDR2 FYNNEI, per germline. V lost 3 bases, J lost 0 bases, and 11 bases lay in between. The CDR3 loop is CASSETRPANYGYTF. The CDR3 DNA reads TGTGCCAGCAGTGAGACCAGGCCCGCTAACTATGGCTACACCTTC. The full variable domain, with the rest looked up from reference TRBV2 and TRBJ1-2, is EPEVTQTPSHQVTQMGQEVILRCVPISNHLYFYWYRQILGQKVEFLVSFYNNEISEKSEIFDDQFSVERPDGSNFTLKIRSTKLEDSAMYFCASSETRPANYGYTFGSGTRLTVV.